Each of the 11 T cell receptor beta chains below was sequenced from the same sample in a study of vaccination and CD4 T cells after COVID-19. As to treatment: roughly 10-day PBMC culture with coronavirus spike peptide pools or control peptides (ViraFEST assay). These receptors' antigens are unknown. The Oncomine TCR Beta short-read assay sequenced DNA from cultured CD4+ T cells. TCRdb re-called the PCR reads with MiXCR, one entry per CDR3 protein. This sample has 8,500 to 10,000 distinct CDR3 sequences, with around 55% found just once. The sample comprised CD4+ T cells from blood, cultured in vitro. These receptor sequences come from a human donor who had recovered from COVID-19.

The chain couples TRBV7-2 to TRBJ2-5, with 9 bases that match TRBD2. The junction had 10 bases not matched to a gene; V was cut back by 6 bases and J by 5 bases. Germline CDR1 and CDR2: SGHTA and FQGNSA. The CDR3 has 15 amino acids. The CDR3, as DNA: TGTGCCAGCAGTCGCGGGGGGGTATATCAGGAGACCCAGTACTTC. As protein: CASSRGGVYQETQYF.

CDR3: CASSFSAWTGGTGELFF. In DNA, the CDR3 is TGTGCCAGCAGCTTTTCAGCTTGGACGGGAGGGACCGGGGAGCTGTTTTTT. This chain links TRBV11-2 with TRBJ2-2, with 8 bases aligning to TRBD2. The CDR3 spans 17 residues. Germline CDR1 SGHAT, CDR2 FQNNGV. The trim removed 3 bases at V and 5 bases at J, leaving 11 bases unmatched.

The chain combines TRBV5-4 with TRBJ2-3; 9 nucleotides match TRBD1. CDR1 is SGHNT, CDR2 YYREEE, per germline (reference sequence). V lost 3 bases, J lost 5 bases, and 1 base stayed unmatched. The CDR3 loop spans 13 amino acids. CDR3 protein: CASSSDRGDTQYF. CDR3 in DNA: TGTGCCAGCAGCTCGGACAGGGGAGATACGCAGTATTTT.

This clonotype was found a few times. The CDR3 region is CASSSTQGNTEAFF. CDR3 nucleotide sequence: TGTGCCAGCAGTTCCACACAGGGGAACACTGAAGCTTTCTTT. This chain links TRBV6-5 with TRBJ1-1; weak D call: TRBD1 (6 bases). Trimming removed 4 bases at V and 1 base at J, with 10 bases between. The CDR3 consists of 14 residues. Germline CDR1 and CDR2: MNHEY and SVGAGI.

The chain carries TRBV15 and TRBJ1-5; D is perhaps TRBD1 (6 bases). The V end lost 0 bases, the J end lost 0 bases, and 6 bases lay between the germline ends. This CDR3 is 15 amino acids long. Germline V lookup: CDR1 LNHNV, CDR2 YYDKDF (reference sequence). CDR3 DNA: TGTGCCACCAGCAGAGACAGGGGTAGCAATCAGCCCCAGCATTTT. Its translation is CATSRDRGSNQPQHF.

This clonotype came up a few times. V is TRBV6-2 or TRBV6-3 and J is TRBJ1-5; D not certain. This CDR3 is built from 16 residues. V was pared by 5 bases and J by 3 bases, with 17 bases between. Germline V gene lookup returns CDR1 MNHEY and CDR2 SVGEGT. The CDR3 here is CASSRPSSSNNQPQHF. The DNA of the CDR3 is TGTGCCAGCAGTCGACCCTCCTCTTCGAACAATCAGCCCCAGCATTTT.

The chain employs TRBV2 and TRBJ2-2; 11 positions match TRBD2. This CDR3 spans 15 amino acids. The junction had 2 bases not matched to a gene; V was cut back by 4 bases and J by 4 bases. The germline V gene encodes CDR1 SNHLY and CDR2 FYNNEI. This CDR3 reads CASSAGTSGTGELFF. The CDR3 region has the DNA TGTGCCAGCAGTGCGGGGACTAGCGGCACCGGGGAGCTGTTTTTT.

This chain connects TRBV2 to TRBJ1-1; D call uncertain. The CDR3 consists of 14 residues. V shed 2 bases and J shed 5 bases, with 12 bases lying between them. Germline values: CDR1 SNHLY, CDR2 FYNNEI. CDR3 protein: CASSEYQFRTEAFF. The CDR3 DNA reads TGTGCCAGCAGTGAATATCAGTTTCGGACTGAAGCTTTCTTT.

The rearrangement joins TRBV5-4 to TRBJ1-6; 7 bases are shared with TRBD1. The ends lost 4 bases at V and 9 bases at J; junction bases unmatched: 7. CDR1 is SGHNT and CDR2 is YYREEE in the germline V gene (reference sequence). This CDR3 has 14 residues. Here the CDR3 reads CASSMGQSRSPLHF. CDR3 DNA: TGTGCCAGCAGCATGGGACAGTCACGTTCACCCCTCCACTTT.

The chain joins TRBV6-4 to TRBJ2-2; TRBD1 matches at 9 bases. Germline values: CDR1 MRHNA, CDR2 SNTAGT. V was clipped by 6 bases and J by 5 bases; unmatched bases: 1. CDR3 size: 13 residues. The CDR3 sequence is CASSGQGTGELFF. CDR3 nucleotide sequence: TGTGCCAGCAGCGGACAGGGGACCGGGGAGCTGTTTTTT.

The chain carries TRBV20-1 and TRBJ2-5; D not resolved. V lost 5 bases and J lost 2, with 18 bases in between. The CDR3 covers 15 residues. The germline gives CDR1 DFQATT, CDR2 SNEGSKA (reference sequence). DNA of the CDR3: TGCAGTGCTTCGCCCCTCGGACGGAGACAAGAGACCCAGTACTTC. Amino acids: CSASPLGRRQETQYF.